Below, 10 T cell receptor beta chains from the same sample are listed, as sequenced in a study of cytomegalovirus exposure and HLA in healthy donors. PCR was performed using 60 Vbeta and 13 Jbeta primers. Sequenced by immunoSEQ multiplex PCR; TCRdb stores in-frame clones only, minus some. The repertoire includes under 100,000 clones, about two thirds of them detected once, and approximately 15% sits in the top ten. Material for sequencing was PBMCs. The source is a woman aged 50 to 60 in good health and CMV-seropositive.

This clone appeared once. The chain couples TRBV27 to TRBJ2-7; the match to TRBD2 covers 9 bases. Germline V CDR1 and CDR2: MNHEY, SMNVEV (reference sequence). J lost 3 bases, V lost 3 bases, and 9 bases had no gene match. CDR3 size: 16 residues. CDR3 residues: CASSFGRTSANYEQYF. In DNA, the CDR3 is TGTGCCAGCAGTTTCGGTAGGACTAGCGCAAACTACGAGCAGTACTTC.

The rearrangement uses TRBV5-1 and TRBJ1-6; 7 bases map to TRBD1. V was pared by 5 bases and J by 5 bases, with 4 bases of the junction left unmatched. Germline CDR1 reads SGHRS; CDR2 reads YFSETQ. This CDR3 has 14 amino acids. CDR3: CASRGDRDNSPLHF. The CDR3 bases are TGCGCCAGCAGGGGAGACAGGGATAATTCACCCCTCCACTTT.

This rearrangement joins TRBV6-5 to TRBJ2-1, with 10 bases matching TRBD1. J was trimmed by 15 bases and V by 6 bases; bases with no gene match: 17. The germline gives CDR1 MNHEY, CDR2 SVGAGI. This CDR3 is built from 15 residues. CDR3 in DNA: TGTGCCAGCAGACCCCACGGGACAGGGGACCGGCCCTCGTTCTTC. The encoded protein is CASRPHGTGDRPSFF.

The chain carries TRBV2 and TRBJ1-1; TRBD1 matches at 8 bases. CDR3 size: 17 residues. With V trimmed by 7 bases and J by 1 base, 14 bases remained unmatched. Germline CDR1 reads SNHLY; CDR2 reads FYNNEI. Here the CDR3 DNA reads TGTGCCAGCAACCGCCGGACAGGGAGGTGGCGGAACACTGAAGCTTTCTTT. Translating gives CASNRRTGRWRNTEAFF.

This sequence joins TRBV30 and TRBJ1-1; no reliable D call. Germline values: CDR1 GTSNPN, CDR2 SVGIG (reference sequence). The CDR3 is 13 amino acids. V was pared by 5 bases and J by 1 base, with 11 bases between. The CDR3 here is CAWDWPSNTEAFF. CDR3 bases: TGTGCCTGGGATTGGCCTTCGAACACTGAAGCTTTCTTT.

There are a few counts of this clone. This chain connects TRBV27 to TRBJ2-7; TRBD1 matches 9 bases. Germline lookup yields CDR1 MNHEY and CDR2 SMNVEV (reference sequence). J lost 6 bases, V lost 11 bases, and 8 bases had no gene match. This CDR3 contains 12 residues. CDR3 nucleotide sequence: TGTGCCTCGGGACAGGGAAGGCGCGAGCAGTACTTC. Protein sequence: CASGQGRREQYF.

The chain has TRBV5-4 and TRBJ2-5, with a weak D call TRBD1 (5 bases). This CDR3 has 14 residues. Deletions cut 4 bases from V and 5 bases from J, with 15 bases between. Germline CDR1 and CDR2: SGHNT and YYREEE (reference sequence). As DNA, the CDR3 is TGTGCCAGCAGCCTCGGCTCAGGGATGGAGACCCAGTACTTC. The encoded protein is CASSLGSGMETQYF.

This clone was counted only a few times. CDR3 sequence (DNA): TGTGCCAGCAGCCCACCCCGTACAGGAGGGGATACGCAGTATTTT. Its protein is CASSPPRTGGDTQYF. The chain employs TRBV9 and TRBJ2-3; TRBD2 might be the D (6 bases). The CDR3 length is 15 residues. V dropped 4 bases and J dropped 6 bases, with 18 bases sitting between them. Germline V lookup: CDR1 SGDLS, CDR2 YYNGEE.

CDR3 region: CASSLDTFSTDTQYF. CDR3 nucleotide sequence: TGTGCCAGCTCACTCGACACCTTCAGCACAGATACGCAGTATTTT. The V and J genes are TRBV18 and TRBJ2-3; D is undetermined. Trimming shortened V by 4 bases and J by 0 bases, and 11 bases separated the two germline ends. This CDR3 spans 15 amino acids. Germline V gene sequence: CDR1 KGHSH, CDR2 LQKENI.

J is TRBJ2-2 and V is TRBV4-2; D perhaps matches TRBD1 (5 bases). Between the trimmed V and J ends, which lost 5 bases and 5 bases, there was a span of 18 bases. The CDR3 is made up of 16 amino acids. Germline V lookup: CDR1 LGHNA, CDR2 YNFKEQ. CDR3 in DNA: TGTGCCAGCAGCAAAACCCCAGGGTATAAGACCGGGGAGCTGTTTTTT. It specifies CASSKTPGYKTGELFF.